One and the same sample provided the 10 T cell receptor beta chains below, sequenced in a study of radiation and T cells in renal cell carcinoma. Method: immunoSEQ multiplex PCR; TCRdb's copy keeps in-frame clones and lacks some. The profile shows around 60,000 clones, around 78% of them singletons. The sample's time point: blood 2 weeks post-SBRT. The treatment denotes: 15 Gy SBRT to primary tumor, nephrectomy 4 weeks later. Sequenced material: blood, taken from a patient whose treatment included radiotherapy and nephrectomy. Receptors originate from a man aged 60-69 years with renal cell carcinoma.

The chain uses TRBV7-9 and TRBJ2-1; 7 bases fit TRBD2. Germline-derived CDR1 and CDR2 are SEHNR and FQNEAQ (reference sequence). Trimming removed 5 bases from V and 7 bases from J; junction bases left unmatched: 14. CDR3 length: 16 amino acids. CDR3 coding DNA: TGTGCCAGCAGCGTACGGGGAGCGGGAAATCGAAATGAGCAGTTCTTC. Its protein product is CASSVRGAGNRNEQFF.

V is TRBV4-2 and J is TRBJ2-3; D is uncertain. Trimming took off 0 bases at V and 6 bases at J, with 10 bases between the two ends. Germline CDR1 and CDR2: LGHNA and YNFKEQ. This CDR3 is built from 14 residues. For the CDR3, the DNA is TGTGCCAGCAGCCAAGAGCCGCCCGGCGATACGCAGTATTTT. The encoded protein is CASSQEPPGDTQYF.

The V gene is TRBV7-2, the J gene TRBJ1-5, with TRBD1 matching 10 bases. The CDR3 loop spans 14 amino acids. In germline, CDR1 is SGHTA, CDR2 FQGNSA. Losses at the gene ends were 5 bases for V and 4 bases for J; bases not matched to a gene: 2. The CDR3 spells CASSPDRGNQPQHF. The CDR3 DNA sequence: TGTGCCAGCAGCCCGGACAGGGGGAATCAGCCCCAGCATTTT. The full variable domain, with the rest looked up from reference TRBV7-2 and TRBJ1-5, is GAGVSQSPSNKVTEKGKDVELRCDPISGHTALYWYRQSLGQGLEFLIYFQGNSAPDKSGLPSDRFSAERTGGSVSTLTIQRTQQEDSAVYLCASSPDRGNQPQHFGDGTRLSIL.

This chain links TRBV5-8 with TRBJ1-2, with D uncertain. This CDR3 has 15 residues. The germline CDR1 and CDR2 sequences are SGHTS and YDEGEE. Trimming pared 4 bases from V and 0 bases from J, leaving 13 bases between. The CDR3 spells CASSLDGSPNYGYTF. CDR3 coding DNA: TGTGCCAGCAGCCTAGACGGATCCCCTAACTATGGCTACACCTTC.

This clone was picked up a small number of times. The CDR3 coding sequence is TGTGCCAGCAGCTTACAGGCCGACTCTGGAAACACCATATATTTT. Amino acid sequence: CASSLQADSGNTIYF. J is TRBJ1-3 and V is TRBV7-6, with unresolved D. Deletions cut 2 bases from V and 0 bases from J, with 8 bases between. The germline gives CDR1 SGHVS, CDR2 FNYEAQ. The CDR3 is 15 amino acids.

The gene calls are TRBV7-8 and TRBJ2-7; D is undetermined. Germline V gene lookup returns CDR1 SGHVS and CDR2 FQNEAQ. This CDR3 has 19 residues. The ends were cut back, 5 bases at V and 3 bases at J, with 29 bases in the middle. The CDR3 protein is CASSPQPYTTQSTDYEQYF. The CDR3 DNA follows: TGTGCCAGCAGCCCCCAACCTTACACGACACAATCAACCGACTACGAGCAGTACTTC.

V gene TRBV19 combines with J gene TRBJ2-5; D may be TRBD1 (5 bases). Germline V gene lookup returns CDR1 LNHDA and CDR2 SQIVND (reference sequence). V lost 1 base and J lost 4, with 13 bases in between. The CDR3 has 15 residues. DNA for the CDR3: TGTGCCAGTAGTATAGGCCCGGGTCAGGGAGAGACCCAGTACTTC. Its protein is CASSIGPGQGETQYF.

The gene calls are TRBV9 and TRBJ1-1, with 7 bases identical to TRBD1. This CDR3 contains 14 residues. V lost 4 bases to trimming and J lost 1 base; unmatched junction nucleotides: 4. Germline CDR1 reads SGDLS; CDR2 reads YYNGEE. CDR3: CASSTRGENTEAFF. The CDR3 nucleotides read TGTGCCAGCAGCACCAGGGGGGAGAACACTGAAGCTTTCTTT.

This clone turned up a few times. This chain links TRBV27 with TRBJ1-1, with TRBD1 as a possible D gene (6 bases). The CDR3 sequence is 14 residues long. Germline CDR1 MNHEY, CDR2 SMNVEV (reference sequence). Trimming took 5 bases from V and 0 from J, leaving 10 bases between them. The CDR3 sequence: CASSLSGVNTEAFF. The CDR3 coding sequence is TGTGCCAGCAGTCTCTCAGGGGTGAACACTGAAGCTTTCTTT.

The V call is TRBV30, the J call TRBJ2-1, with D possibly being TRBD2 (7 bases). The ends were cut back, 7 bases at V and 5 bases at J, with 18 bases in the middle. Germline V gene data show CDR1 as GTSNPN and CDR2 as SVGIG (reference sequence). This CDR3 contains 14 residues. The DNA for the CDR3 is TGTGCCTTCCGGGGGGCAGGGGCCCACAATGAGCAGTTCTTC. Translating it yields CAFRGAGAHNEQFF.